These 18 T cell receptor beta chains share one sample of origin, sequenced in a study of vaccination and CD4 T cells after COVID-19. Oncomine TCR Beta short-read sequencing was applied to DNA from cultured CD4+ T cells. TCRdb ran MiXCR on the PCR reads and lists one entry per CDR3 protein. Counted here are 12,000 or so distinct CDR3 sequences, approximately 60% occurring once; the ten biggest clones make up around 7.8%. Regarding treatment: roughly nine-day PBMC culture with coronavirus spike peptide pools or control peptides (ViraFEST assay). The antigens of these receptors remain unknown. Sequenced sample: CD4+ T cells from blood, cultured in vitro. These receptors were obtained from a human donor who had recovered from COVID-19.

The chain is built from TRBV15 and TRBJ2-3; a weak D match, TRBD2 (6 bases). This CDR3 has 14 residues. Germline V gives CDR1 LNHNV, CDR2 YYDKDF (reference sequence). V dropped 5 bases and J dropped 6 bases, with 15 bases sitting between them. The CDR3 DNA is TGTGCCACCAGCCCTCGACTAGTTCTTGATACGCAGTATTTT. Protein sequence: CATSPRLVLDTQYF.

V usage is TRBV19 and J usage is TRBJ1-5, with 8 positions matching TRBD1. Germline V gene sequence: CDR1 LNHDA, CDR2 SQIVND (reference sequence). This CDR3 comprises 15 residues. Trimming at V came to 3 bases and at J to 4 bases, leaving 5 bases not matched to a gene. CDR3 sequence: CASSIGTGQNQPQHF. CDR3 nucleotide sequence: TGTGCCAGTAGTATTGGGACAGGCCAGAATCAGCCCCAGCATTTT.

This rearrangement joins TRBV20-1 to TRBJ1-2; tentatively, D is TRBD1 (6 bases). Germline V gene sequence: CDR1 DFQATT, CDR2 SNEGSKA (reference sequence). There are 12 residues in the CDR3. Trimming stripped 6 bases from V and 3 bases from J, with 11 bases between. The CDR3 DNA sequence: TGCAGTGCAGCCCACAGGGACTATGGCTACACCTTC. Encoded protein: CSAAHRDYGYTF.

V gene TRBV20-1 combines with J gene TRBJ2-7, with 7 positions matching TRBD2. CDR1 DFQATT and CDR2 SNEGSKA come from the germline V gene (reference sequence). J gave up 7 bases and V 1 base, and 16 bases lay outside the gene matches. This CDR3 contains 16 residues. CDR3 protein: CSARAFGLGNLGEQYF. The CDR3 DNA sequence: TGCAGTGCTAGAGCATTTGGACTAGGGAATTTGGGTGAGCAGTACTTC.

Here the CDR3 DNA reads TGCAGTGCTGAACCCGGGACTTCCGGAGAGACCCAGTACTTC. It translates to CSAEPGTSGETQYF. The chain combines TRBV20-1 with TRBJ2-5; D may be TRBD2 (6 bases). Per germline, CDR1 DFQATT and CDR2 SNEGSKA (reference sequence). V lost 5 bases and J 4 bases, leaving 17 bases between the germline ends. This CDR3 has 14 amino acids.

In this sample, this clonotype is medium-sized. This chain's CDR3 is CSADETQYF. The CDR3 coding sequence is TGCAGCGCTGATGAGACCCAGTACTTC. The rearrangement links TRBV29-1 to TRBJ2-5, with D uncertain. The V and J ends lost 7 bases and 5 bases respectively, with 5 bases between them. This CDR3 is 9 amino acids long. Germline-derived CDR1 and CDR2 are SQVTM and ANQGSEA.

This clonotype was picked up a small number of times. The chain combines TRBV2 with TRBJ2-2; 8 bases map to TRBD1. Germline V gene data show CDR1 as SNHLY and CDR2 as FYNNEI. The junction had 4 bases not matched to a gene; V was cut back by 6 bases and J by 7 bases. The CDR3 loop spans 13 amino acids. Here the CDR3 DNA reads TGTGCCAGCAGGCTACAGGGGGACGGGGAGCTGTTTTTT. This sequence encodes CASRLQGDGELFF.

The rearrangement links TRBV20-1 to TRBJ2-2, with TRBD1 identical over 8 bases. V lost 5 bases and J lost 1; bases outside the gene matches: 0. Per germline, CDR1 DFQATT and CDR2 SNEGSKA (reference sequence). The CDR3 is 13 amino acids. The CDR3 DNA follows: TGCAGTGCTGACAGGGGGAACACCGGGGAGCTGTTTTTT. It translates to CSADRGNTGELFF.

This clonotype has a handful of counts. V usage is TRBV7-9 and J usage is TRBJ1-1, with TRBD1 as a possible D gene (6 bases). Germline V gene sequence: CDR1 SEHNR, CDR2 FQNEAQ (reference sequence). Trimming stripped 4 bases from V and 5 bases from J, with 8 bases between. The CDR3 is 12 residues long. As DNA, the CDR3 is TGTGCCAGCAGCTGGGGGCGGACTGAAGCTTTCTTT. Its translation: CASSWGRTEAFF.

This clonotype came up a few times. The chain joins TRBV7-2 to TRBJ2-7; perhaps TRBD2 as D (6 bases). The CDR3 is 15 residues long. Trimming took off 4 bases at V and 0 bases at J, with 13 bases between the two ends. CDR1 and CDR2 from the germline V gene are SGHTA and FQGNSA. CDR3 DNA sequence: TGTGCCAGCAGCTCAAGCGGGTTGAGCTCCTACGAGCAGTACTTC. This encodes CASSSSGLSSYEQYF.

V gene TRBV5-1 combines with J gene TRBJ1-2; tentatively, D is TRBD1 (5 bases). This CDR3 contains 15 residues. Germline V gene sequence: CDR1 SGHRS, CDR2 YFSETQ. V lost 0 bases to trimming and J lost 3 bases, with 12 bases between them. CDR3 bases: TGCGCCAGCAGCTTGGCCGGGGCTGTAGACTATGGCTACACCTTC. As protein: CASSLAGAVDYGYTF.

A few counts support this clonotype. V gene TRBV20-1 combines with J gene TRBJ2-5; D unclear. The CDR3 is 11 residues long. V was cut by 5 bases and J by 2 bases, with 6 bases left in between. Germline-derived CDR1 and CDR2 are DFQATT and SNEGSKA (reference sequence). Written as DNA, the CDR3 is TGCAGTGCTCGACCGCAAGAGACCCAGTACTTC. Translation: CSARPQETQYF.

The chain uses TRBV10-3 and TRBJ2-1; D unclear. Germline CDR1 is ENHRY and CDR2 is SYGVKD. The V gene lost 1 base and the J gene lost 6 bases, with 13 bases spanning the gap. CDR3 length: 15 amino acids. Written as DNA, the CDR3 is TGTGCCATCAGTGAGTTCTCTGGCTTAGGCAATGAGCAGTTCTTC. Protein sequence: CAISEFSGLGNEQFF.

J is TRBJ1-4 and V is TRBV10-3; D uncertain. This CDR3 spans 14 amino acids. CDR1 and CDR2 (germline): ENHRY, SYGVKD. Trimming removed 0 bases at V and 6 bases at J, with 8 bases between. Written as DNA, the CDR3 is TGTGCCATCAGTGAGTCAACAGCCGATGAAAAACTGTTTTTT. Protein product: CAISESTADEKLFF.

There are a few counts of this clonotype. The CDR3 is CASSKSLSGCEQFF. The CDR3 DNA reads as TGTGCCAGCAGCAAATCCCTGTCGGGCTGTGAGCAGTTCTTC. This sequence joins TRBV21-1 and TRBJ2-1; the D segment call TRBD1 is taken from the table without a DNA check. TRBV21-1 is listed as a pseudogene. This CDR3 spans 14 amino acids.

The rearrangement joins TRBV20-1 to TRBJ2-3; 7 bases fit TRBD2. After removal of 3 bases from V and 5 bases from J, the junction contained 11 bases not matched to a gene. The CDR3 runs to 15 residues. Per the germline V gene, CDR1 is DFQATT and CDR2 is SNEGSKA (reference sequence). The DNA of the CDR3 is TGCAGTGCTAGCTCTCTAAGCGGGACGGGAGATACGCAGTATTTT. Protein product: CSASSLSGTGDTQYF.

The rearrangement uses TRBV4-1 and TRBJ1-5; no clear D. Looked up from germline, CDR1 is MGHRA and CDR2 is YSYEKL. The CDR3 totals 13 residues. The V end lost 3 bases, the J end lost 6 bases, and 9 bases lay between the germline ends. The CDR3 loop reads CASSHPWGQPQHF. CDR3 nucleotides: TGCGCCAGCAGCCACCCATGGGGTCAGCCCCAGCATTTT.

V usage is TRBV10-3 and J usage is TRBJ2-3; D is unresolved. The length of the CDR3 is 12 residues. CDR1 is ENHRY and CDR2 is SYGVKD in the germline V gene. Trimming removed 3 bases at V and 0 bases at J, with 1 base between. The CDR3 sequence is CAISESTDTQYF. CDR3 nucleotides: TGTGCCATCAGTGAAAGCACAGATACGCAGTATTTT.